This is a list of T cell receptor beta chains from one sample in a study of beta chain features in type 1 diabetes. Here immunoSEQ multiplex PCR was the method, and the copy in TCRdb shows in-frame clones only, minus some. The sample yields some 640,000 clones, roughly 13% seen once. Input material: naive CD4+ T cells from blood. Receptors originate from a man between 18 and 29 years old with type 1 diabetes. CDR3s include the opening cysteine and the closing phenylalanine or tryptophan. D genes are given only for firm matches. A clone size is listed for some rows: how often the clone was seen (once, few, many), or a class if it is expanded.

TGTGCCTGGAAACATAAAGCGGGGGGTTACACAGATACGCAGTATTTT,CAWKHKAGGYTDTQYF,16,TRBV30,TRBD2,TRBJ2-3,-
TGTGCCAGCAGTGAAACAGGCGGCCACGTCGGGCAGTACTTC,CASSETGGHVGQYF,14,TRBV2,-,TRBJ2-7,few
TGTGCCTGGAGTGCCGACAGGGGGCGAGAGACCCAGTACTTC,CAWSADRGRETQYF,14,TRBV30,TRBD1,TRBJ2-5,-
TGCGCCAGCAGCCCTTCCTACAGTCCCCAGGGGAGAGGCTACACCTTC,CASSPSYSPQGRGYTF,16,TRBV4-3,-,TRBJ1-2,-
TGTGCCAGCAGCCCCTATCTAACGGAAAAACTGTTTTTT,CASSPYLTEKLFF,13,TRBV7-2,-,TRBJ1-4,-
TGTGCCAGTAGTTATGATCTGGTTACTGAAGCTTTCTTT,CASSYDLVTEAFF,13,TRBV19,-,TRBJ1-1,few
TGTGCCAGCGCACCAGGGCAGGGGGGCACTGAAGCTTTCTTT,CASAPGQGGTEAFF,14,TRBV28,TRBD1,TRBJ1-1,few
TGTGCCAGCAGCACCCCTCAGGACAGGGGAACCTACGAGCAGTACTTC,CASSTPQDRGTYEQYF,16,TRBV21-1,-,TRBJ2-7,-
TGCGCCAGCAGCCCGGGACCGAACACTGAAGCTTTCTTT,CASSPGPNTEAFF,13,TRBV5-1,-,TRBJ1-1,-
TGTGCCAGCAGCCAAGTTGGGGGGAAGGGAGGCAATCAGCCCCAGCATTTT,CASSQVGGKGGNQPQHF,17,TRBV14,-,TRBJ1-5,few
TGTGCTAGTGGCGTTGGACAGGGCCTCACCGGGGAGCTGTTTTTT,CASGVGQGLTGELFF,15,TRBV12-5,TRBD1,TRBJ2-2,few
TGCGCCAGCAGCCAAGAGGGTGCAGCCAATGAGCAGTTCTTC,CASSQEGAANEQFF,14,TRBV4-3,-,TRBJ2-1,few
TGTGCCAGCACCAGTCGGGCAGGGACCCTCAATGAGCAGTTCTTC,CASTSRAGTLNEQFF,15,TRBV7-9,-,TRBJ2-1,-
TGTGCCAGCAGTTTGTCGGAGGAAAAACTGTTTTTT,CASSLSEEKLFF,12,TRBV28,-,TRBJ1-4,-
TGTGCCAGCAGCGTAGACAGGGATCAGCCCCAGCATTTT,CASSVDRDQPQHF,13,TRBV9,-,TRBJ1-5,-
TGTGCCAGCAGCTTTCGACAGGGCGGGTCACCCCTCCACTTT,CASSFRQGGSPLHF,14,TRBV7-9,TRBD1,TRBJ1-6,-
TGTGCCATCAGATCGGGACTAGCGGGAGCCCCGACCACCTACGAGCAGTACTTC,CAIRSGLAGAPTTYEQYF,18,TRBV10-3,TRBD2,TRBJ2-7,-
TGTGCCAGCACCCCAGGGGGGGTGAACTATGGCTACACCTTC,CASTPGGVNYGYTF,14,TRBV9,TRBD1,TRBJ1-2,few
TGTGCCAGCAGGCATCACAGGGGGCCCAACACTGAAGCTTTCTTT,CASRHHRGPNTEAFF,15,TRBV5-8,TRBD1,TRBJ1-1,few
TGTGCCAGCAGGGCTAGCGCCAACACCGGGGAGCTGTTTTTT,CASRASANTGELFF,14,TRBV2,-,TRBJ2-2,few
TGTGCCAGCAGCTTCGGGGCCGTGGGATACGAGCAGTACTTC,CASSFGAVGYEQYF,14,TRBV7-2,-,TRBJ2-7,-
TGTGCCAGCAGCTTCCCCTCGCTAGCGGGAAGCACAGATACGCAGTATTTT,CASSFPSLAGSTDTQYF,17,TRBV9,TRBD2,TRBJ2-3,-
TGTGCCTGGAGTGGGGGGCCGTACGAGCAGTACTTC,CAWSGGPYEQYF,12,TRBV30,-,TRBJ2-7,few
TGCAGCGCTACAGGGGTGAATGGAAACACCATATATTTT,CSATGVNGNTIYF,13,TRBV29-1,TRBD1,TRBJ1-3,-
TGTGCCAGCAGTTATCTTCGGGGGTACCAAGAGACCCAGTACTTC,CASSYLRGYQETQYF,15,TRBV28,-,TRBJ2-5,few